Sequencing of this T cell receptor beta chain was carried out in a study of blood T cell repertoires in COVID-19. The V gene's germline CDR1 is SGHRS and CDR2 YFSETQ. The CDR3 loop spans 14 amino acids. V shed 7 bases and J shed 3 bases, with 17 bases lying between them. Libraries were prepared by immunoSEQ multiplex PCR; TCRdb keeps only in-frame clonotypes and omits some of them. The table shows 300,000 to 500,000 clones, with approximately 90% occurring only once. The receptor's source is a woman aged 25 to 39 with acute COVID-19. Input material: PBMCs or T cells enriched from blood (not recorded which). The chain employs TRBV5-1 and TRBJ2-7; D may be TRBD1 (6 bases). The CDR3 sequence: CASGPQGTVYEQYF. DNA of the CDR3: TGCGCCAGCGGTCCGCAGGGGACGGTCTACGAGCAGTACTTC.